This TCR beta chain originates from a study of metastatic and nonmetastatic thyroid tumors. Study background: Malignant thyroid and benign thyroid patients provided blood and tumor or nodule tissue whose repertoires were compared.

As concerns this clone: The antigen remains undetermined.

Until they underwent thyroid surgery, no patient had received any treatment. TCRdb re-analyzed the PCR reads through MiXCR. Here the sample spans about 25,000 clones, 10% to 15% being singletons. Overall study results and limits: Relative to benign nodules, malignant thyroid tumors were reportedly characterized by significantly elevated TCR beta diversity in blood and tumor.

Material: blood. The source is a female donor with papillary thyroid cancer or a benign thyroid nodule (not recorded which). Some clones in this sample may be carry-over from other donors' samples.

This chain's CDR3 is CASSFGGRANEQFF. In DNA, the CDR3 is TGTGCCAGCAGCTTTGGCGGGAGGGCCAATGAGCAGTTCTTC. The gene calls are TRBV7-8 and TRBJ2-1; TRBD2 aligns across 9 bases. Germline CDR1 and CDR2: SGHVS and FQNEAQ. V lost 3 bases and J lost 6; bases outside the gene matches: 3. The CDR3 has 14 residues.